One T cell receptor beta chain is described in this entry. This record comes from a study of blood T cells in healthy people across ages. This CDR3 is 14 amino acids long. Per the germline V gene, CDR1 is SSHAT and CDR2 is FNYEAQ (reference sequence). Between the trimmed V and J ends, which lost 3 bases and 2 bases, there was a span of 10 bases. Together with a sample-barcoded 5' primer, a J-beta primer mix was included in a second PCR lasting about 7 to 11 cycles. TCRdb ran MiXCR on the 5' RACE reads and lists one entry per CDR3 protein. This sample carries 500,000 to 650,000 distinct CDR3 sequences, around 27% of them seen once, and the ten largest clones take approximately 3.6%. In addition, the sample was reused for a study of T cells of mothers and their children. This second study notes: Donation involved a few healthy Caucasian mothers and the six children that they had. The study found slightly higher but non-significant overlap in related versus unrelated mother-child pairs.

The rearrangement uses TRBV7-7 and TRBJ2-5, with TRBD1 as a possible D gene (6 bases). The material sequenced was blood. This TCR was sampled from a boy under 10 years old in good health. The CDR3 sequence: CASSFPGQQETQYF. DNA of the CDR3: TGTGCCAGCAGCTTCCCGGGACAACAAGAGACCCAGTACTTC.